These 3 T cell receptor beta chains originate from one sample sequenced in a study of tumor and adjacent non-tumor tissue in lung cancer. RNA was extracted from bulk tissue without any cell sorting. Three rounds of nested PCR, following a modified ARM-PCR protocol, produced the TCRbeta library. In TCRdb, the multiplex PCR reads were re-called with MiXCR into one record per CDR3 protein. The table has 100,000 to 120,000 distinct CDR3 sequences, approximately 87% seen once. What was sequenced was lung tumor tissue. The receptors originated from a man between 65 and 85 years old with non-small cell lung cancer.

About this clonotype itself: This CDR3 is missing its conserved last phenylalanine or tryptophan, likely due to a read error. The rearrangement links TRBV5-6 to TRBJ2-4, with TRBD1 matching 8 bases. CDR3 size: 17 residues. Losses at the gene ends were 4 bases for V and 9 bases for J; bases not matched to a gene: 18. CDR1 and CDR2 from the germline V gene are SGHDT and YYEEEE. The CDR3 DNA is TGTGCCAGCAGCGCTACCGTGACAGGGGTCGTTGGAAGCATTCAGTACCTC. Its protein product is CASSATVTGVVGSIQYL.

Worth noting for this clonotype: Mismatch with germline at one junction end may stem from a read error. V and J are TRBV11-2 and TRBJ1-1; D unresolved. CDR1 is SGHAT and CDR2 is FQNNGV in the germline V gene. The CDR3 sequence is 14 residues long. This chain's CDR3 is CASTRAGGNTEALF. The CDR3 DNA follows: TGCGCCAGCACTAGGGCGGGAGGGAACACTGAAGCTTTATTT. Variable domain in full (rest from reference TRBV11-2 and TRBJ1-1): EAGVAQSPRYKIIEKRQSVAFWCNPISGHATLYWYQQILGQGPKLLIQFQNNGVVDDSQLPKDRFSAERLKGVDSTLKIQPAKLEDSAVYLCASTRAGGNTEALFGQGTRLTVV.

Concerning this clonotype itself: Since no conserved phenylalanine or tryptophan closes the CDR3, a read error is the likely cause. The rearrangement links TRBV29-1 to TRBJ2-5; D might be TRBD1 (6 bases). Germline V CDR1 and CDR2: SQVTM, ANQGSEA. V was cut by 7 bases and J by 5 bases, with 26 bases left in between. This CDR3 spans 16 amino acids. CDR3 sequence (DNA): TGCAGCGCCAGACCCTACCTCCAGACAGGTCAGGAGACCCAGTACCTC. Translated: CSARPYLQTGQETQYL.